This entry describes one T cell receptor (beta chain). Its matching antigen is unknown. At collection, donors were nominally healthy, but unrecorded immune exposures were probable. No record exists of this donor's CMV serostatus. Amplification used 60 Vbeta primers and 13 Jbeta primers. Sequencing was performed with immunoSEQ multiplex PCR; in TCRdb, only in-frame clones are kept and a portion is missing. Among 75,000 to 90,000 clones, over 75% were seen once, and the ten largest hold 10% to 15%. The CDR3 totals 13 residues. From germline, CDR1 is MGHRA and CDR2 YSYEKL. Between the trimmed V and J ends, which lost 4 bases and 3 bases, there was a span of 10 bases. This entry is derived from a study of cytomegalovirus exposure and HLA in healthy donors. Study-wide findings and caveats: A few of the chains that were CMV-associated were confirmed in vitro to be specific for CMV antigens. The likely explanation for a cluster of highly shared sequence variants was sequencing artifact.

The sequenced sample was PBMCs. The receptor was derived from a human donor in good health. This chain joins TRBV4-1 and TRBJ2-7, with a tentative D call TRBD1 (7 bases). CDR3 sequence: CASSPQGGYEQYF. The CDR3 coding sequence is TGCGCCAGCAGCCCCCAGGGGGGCTACGAGCAGTACTTC.